The 8 T cell receptor beta chains presented below share a single source sample, sequenced in a study of T-cell reconstitution after alpha-beta-depleted transplantation in children. Preparing the TCRbeta library involved the use of unique molecular identifiers. MiXCR was run by TCRdb on the PCR reads, yielding one entry per CDR3 protein. The sample contains 200,000 to 300,000 distinct CDR3 sequences, 6.5% to 10% of which appear only once. The sequenced sample was PBMCs, mostly from graft donor cells, obtained 180 days after TCRalphabeta/CD19-depleted stem cell transplant. These receptors were collected from a male patient between 10 and 17 years old who had a stem cell transplant for acute lymphoblastic leukemia, so the T cells may come from the graft donor.

This clonotype showed up many times. J is TRBJ1-5 and V is TRBV3-1, with D possibly TRBD1 on 5 matching bases. The CDR3 contains 16 residues. Germline assignment: CDR1 LGHDT and CDR2 YNNKEL (reference sequence). V lost 0 bases and J 2 bases, leaving 11 bases between the germline ends. CDR3 DNA sequence: TGTGCCAGCAGCCAAGATGGGGGGAAGGGCAATCAGCCCCAGCATTTT. It yields the protein CASSQDGGKGNQPQHF. Complete variable domain (other parts from reference TRBV3-1 and TRBJ1-5): DTAVSQTPKYLVTQMGNDKSIKCEQNLGHDTMYWYKQDSKKFLKIMFSYNNKELIINETVPNRFSPKSPDKAHLNLHINSLELGDSAVYFCASSQDGGKGNQPQHFGDGTRLSIL.

In this sample, this clonotype turned up many times. The genes are TRBV20-1 and TRBJ1-6; 9 nucleotides align to TRBD1. The CDR3 is 14 amino acids. In germline, CDR1 is DFQATT, CDR2 SNEGSKA (reference sequence). Trimming took 0 bases from V and 11 from J; bases not matched to a gene: 5. The CDR3 DNA sequence: TGCAGTGCTAGAGAAGGGACAGGGAAACCACCCCTCCACTTT. It specifies CSAREGTGKPPLHF.

CDR3 protein: CASSSIGGGQETQYF. The CDR3 coding sequence is TGTGCCAGCAGCTCCATCGGAGGAGGCCAAGAGACCCAGTACTTC. J is TRBJ2-5 and V is TRBV11-2, with a possible D match to TRBD2 (5 bases). The germline V gene encodes CDR1 SGHAT and CDR2 FQNNGV. This CDR3 comprises 15 residues. V lost 4 bases and J 1 base, leaving 13 bases between the germline ends.

This clonotype came up many times. This sequence joins TRBV5-1 and TRBJ2-1; a possible D gene is TRBD2 (5 bases). The CDR3 totals 14 residues. From germline, CDR1 is SGHRS and CDR2 YFSETQ. The V end was cut by 0 bases, the J end by 9 bases, with 13 bases between. The DNA of the CDR3 is TGCGCCAGCAGCTTGGCCCTGAGGGTTGGTGAGCAGTTCTTC. Its protein is CASSLALRVGEQFF.

This clonotype appeared many times. V is TRBV7-9 and J is TRBJ1-1; D is possibly TRBD1 (6 bases). CDR3 length: 17 amino acids. Trimming took 4 bases from V and 3 from J, leaving 21 bases between them. Germline assignment: CDR1 SEHNR and CDR2 FQNEAQ (reference sequence). The CDR3 nucleotides read TGTGCCAGCAGCTCGACCATTCAGGGGAGGGAGGACACTGAAGCTTTCTTT. As protein: CASSSTIQGREDTEAFF.

This clonotype came up many times. The gene calls are TRBV6-1 and TRBJ2-1; perhaps TRBD2 as D (5 bases). Germline lookup yields CDR1 MNHNS and CDR2 SASEGT. This CDR3 has 16 residues. V lost 5 bases and J 7 bases, leaving 21 bases between the germline ends. The CDR3 nucleotides are TGTGCCAGCAGTACCCCGTCTAATGGGAGAGATAATGAGCAGTTCTTC. Translation gives CASSTPSNGRDNEQFF.

This clonotype was picked up many times. The chain employs TRBV19 and TRBJ2-2; 7 bases are shared with TRBD1. The V and J ends lost 6 bases and 3 bases, in that order; junction bases with no gene match: 7. The CDR3 is made up of 15 amino acids. Looked up from germline, CDR1 is LNHDA and CDR2 is SQIVND (reference sequence). DNA of the CDR3: TGTGCCAGTAGGGAAGGACAGGCTGACACCGGGGAGCTGTTTTTT. Encoded protein: CASREGQADTGELFF. The whole variable domain, remainder taken from reference TRBV19 and TRBJ2-2, is DGGITQSPKYLFRKEGQNVTLSCEQNLNHDAMYWYRQDPGQGLRLIYYSQIVNDFQKGDIAEGYSVSREKKESFPLTVTSAQKNPTAFYLCASREGQADTGELFFGEGSRLTVL.

This clonotype was seen repeatedly, ten times or more. The J gene is TRBJ2-3, the V gene TRBV24-1; TRBD2 agrees at 7 bases. Germline V lookup: CDR1 KGHDR, CDR2 SFDVKD. With 6 bases clipped from V and 2 bases from J, the junction kept 7 bases outside the gene matches. This CDR3 contains 15 residues. The CDR3 DNA reads TGTGCCACCAGTAAGGCGGGAGCCCTCACAGATACGCAGTATTTT. It translates to CATSKAGALTDTQYF.